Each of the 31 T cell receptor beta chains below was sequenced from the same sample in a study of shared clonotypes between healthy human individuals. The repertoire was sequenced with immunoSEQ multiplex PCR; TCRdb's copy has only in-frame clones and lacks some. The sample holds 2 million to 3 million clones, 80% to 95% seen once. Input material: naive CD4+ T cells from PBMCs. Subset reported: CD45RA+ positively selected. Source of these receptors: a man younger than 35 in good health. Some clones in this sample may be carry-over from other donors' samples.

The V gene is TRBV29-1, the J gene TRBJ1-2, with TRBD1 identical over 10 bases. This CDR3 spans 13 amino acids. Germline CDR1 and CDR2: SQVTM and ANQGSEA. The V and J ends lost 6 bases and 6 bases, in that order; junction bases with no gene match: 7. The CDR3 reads CSVGDRGMDGYTF. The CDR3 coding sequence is TGCAGCGTCGGGGACAGGGGAATGGATGGCTACACCTTC.

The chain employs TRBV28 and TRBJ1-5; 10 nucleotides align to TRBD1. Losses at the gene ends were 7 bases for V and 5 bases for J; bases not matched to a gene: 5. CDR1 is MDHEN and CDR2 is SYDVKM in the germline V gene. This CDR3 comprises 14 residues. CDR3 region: CASTAGTGDQPQHF. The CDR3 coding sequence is TGTGCCAGCACCGCCGGGACAGGGGATCAGCCCCAGCATTTT.

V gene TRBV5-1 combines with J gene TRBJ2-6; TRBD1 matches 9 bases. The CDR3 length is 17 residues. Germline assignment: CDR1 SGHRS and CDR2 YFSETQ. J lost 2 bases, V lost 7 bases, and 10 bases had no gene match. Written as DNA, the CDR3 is TGCGCCAGCGGCCTTAATACAGGGGGCGCTGGGGCCAACGTCCTGACTTTC. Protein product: CASGLNTGGAGANVLTF.

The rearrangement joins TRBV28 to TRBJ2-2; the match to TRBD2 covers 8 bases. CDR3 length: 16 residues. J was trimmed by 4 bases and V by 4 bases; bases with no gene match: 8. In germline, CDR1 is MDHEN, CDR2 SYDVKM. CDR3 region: CASSSPGGSITGELFF. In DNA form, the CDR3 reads TGTGCCAGCAGTTCACCGGGGGGGAGTATCACCGGGGAGCTGTTTTTT.

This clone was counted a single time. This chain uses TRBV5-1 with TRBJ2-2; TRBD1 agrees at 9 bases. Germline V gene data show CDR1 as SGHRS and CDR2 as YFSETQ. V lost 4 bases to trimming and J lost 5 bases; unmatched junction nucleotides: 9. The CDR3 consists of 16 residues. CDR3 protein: CASSQTTGGRTGELFF. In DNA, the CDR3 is TGCGCCAGCAGCCAGACAACAGGGGGCCGGACCGGGGAGCTGTTTTTT.

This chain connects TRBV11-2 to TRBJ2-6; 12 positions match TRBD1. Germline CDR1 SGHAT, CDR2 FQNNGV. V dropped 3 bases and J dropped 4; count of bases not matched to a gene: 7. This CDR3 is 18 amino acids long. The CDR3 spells CASSFMGQGARGANVLTF. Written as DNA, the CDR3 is TGTGCCAGCAGCTTCATGGGACAGGGGGCACGGGGGGCCAACGTCCTGACTTTC.

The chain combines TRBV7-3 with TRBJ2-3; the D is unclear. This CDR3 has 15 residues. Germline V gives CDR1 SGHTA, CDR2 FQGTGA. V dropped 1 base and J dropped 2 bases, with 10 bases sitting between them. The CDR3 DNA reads TGTGCCAGCAGCTTAAACCGGGCGAACACAGATACGCAGTATTTT. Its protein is CASSLNRANTDTQYF.

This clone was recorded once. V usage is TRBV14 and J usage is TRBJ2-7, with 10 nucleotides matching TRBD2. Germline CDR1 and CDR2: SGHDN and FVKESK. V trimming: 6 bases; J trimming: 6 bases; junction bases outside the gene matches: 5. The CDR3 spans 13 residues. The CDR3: CASRLAGAGEQYF. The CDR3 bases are TGTGCCAGCAGGCTAGCGGGAGCGGGCGAGCAGTACTTC.

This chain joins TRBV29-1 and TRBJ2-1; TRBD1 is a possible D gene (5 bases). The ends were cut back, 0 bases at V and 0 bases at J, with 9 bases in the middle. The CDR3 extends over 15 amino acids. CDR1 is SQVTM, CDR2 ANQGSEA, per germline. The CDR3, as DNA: TGCAGCGTTGAAGACAGGGCGAGCTCCTACAATGAGCAGTTCTTC. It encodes CSVEDRASSYNEQFF.

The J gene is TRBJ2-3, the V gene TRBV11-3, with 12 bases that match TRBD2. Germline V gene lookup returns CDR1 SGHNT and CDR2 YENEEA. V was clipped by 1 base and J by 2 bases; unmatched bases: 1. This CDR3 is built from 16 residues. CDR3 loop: CASSLGLAGATDTQYF. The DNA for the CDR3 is TGTGCCAGCAGCTTAGGACTAGCGGGAGCCACAGATACGCAGTATTTT.

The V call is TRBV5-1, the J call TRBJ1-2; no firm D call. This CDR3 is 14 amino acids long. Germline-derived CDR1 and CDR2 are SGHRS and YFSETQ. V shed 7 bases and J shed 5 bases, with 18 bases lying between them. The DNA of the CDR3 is TGCGCCAGCCGAACTGTTCCGTTAGGTTATGGCTACACCTTC. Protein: CASRTVPLGYGYTF.

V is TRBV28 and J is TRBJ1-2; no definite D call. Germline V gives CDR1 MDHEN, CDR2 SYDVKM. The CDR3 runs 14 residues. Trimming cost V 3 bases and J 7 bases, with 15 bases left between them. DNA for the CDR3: TGTGCCAGCAGTTTCCAAGTCCCCGGGGTTGGCTACACCTTC. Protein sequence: CASSFQVPGVGYTF.

The CDR3 DNA reads TGTGCCAGCTCACCACGTCCCAGCCTGAGCACAGATACGCAGTATTTT. Amino acid sequence: CASSPRPSLSTDTQYF. This rearrangement joins TRBV18 to TRBJ2-3; D not resolved. Trimming removed 1 base from V and 0 bases from J, with 11 bases in between. CDR1 and CDR2 (germline): KGHSH, LQKENI. The CDR3 runs to 16 residues.

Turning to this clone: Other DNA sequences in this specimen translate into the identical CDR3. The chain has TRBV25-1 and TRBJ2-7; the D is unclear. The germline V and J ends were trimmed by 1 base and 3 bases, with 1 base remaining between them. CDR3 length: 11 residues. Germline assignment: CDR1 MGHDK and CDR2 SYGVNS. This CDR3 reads CASSEFYEQYF. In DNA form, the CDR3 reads TGTGCCAGCAGTGAATTCTACGAGCAGTACTTC.

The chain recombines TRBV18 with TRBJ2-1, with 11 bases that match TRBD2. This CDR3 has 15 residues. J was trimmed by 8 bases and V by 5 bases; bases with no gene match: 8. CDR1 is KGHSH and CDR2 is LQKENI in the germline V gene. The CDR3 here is CASSFTSGSDDEQFF. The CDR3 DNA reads TGTGCCAGCTCATTCACTAGCGGGAGTGACGATGAGCAGTTCTTC.

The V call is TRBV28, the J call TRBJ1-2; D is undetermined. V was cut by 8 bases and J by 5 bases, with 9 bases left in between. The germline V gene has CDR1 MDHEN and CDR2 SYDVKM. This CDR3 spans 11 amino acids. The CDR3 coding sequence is TGTGCCAGCGGGAGCGGGTATGGCTACACCTTC. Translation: CASGSGYGYTF.

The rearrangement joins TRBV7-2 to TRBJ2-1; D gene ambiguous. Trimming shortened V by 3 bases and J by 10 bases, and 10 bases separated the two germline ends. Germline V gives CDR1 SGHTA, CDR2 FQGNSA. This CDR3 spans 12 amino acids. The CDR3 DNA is TGTGCCAGCAGCTTCTCCGCTCGGGAGCAGTTCTTC. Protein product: CASSFSAREQFF.

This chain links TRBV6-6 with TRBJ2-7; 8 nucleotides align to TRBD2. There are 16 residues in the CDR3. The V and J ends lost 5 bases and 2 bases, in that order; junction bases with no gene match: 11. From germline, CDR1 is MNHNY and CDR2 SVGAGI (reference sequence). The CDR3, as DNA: TGTGCCAGCAGTACCGGGGGGGCGGGAGCCCCCTACGAGCAGTACTTC. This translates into CASSTGGAGAPYEQYF.

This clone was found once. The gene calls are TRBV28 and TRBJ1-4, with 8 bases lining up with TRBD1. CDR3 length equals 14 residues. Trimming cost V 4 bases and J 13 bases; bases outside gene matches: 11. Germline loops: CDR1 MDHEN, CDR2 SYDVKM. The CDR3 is CASSSFSPGGGLFF. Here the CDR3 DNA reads TGTGCCAGCAGTTCCTTTTCCCCAGGGGGCGGACTGTTTTTT.

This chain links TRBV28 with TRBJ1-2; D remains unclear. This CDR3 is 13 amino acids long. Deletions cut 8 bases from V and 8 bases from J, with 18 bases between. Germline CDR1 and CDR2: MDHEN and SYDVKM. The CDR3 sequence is CASQADPLDGYTF. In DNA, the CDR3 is TGTGCCAGCCAGGCCGATCCTCTCGACGGCTACACCTTC.

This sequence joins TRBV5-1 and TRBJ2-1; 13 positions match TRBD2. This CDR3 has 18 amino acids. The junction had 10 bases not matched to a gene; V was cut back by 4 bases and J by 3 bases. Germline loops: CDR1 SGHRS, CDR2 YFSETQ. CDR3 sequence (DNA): TGCGCCAGCAGCCCAACTGCGACTAGCGGGGGGAACTACAATGAGCAGTTCTTC. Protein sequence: CASSPTATSGGNYNEQFF. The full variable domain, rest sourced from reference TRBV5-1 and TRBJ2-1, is KAGVTQTPRYLIKTRGQQVTLSCSPISGHRSVSWYQQTPGQGLQFLFEYFSETQRNKGNFPGRFSGRQFSNSRSEMNVSTLELGDSALYLCASSPTATSGGNYNEQFFGPGTRLTVL.

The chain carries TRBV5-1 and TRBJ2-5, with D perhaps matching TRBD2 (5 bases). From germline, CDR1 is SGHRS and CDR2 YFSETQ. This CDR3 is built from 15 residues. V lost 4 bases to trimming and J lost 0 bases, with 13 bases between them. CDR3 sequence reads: CASSTRPGYQETQYF. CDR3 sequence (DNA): TGCGCCAGCAGCACACGACCGGGATACCAAGAGACCCAGTACTTC.

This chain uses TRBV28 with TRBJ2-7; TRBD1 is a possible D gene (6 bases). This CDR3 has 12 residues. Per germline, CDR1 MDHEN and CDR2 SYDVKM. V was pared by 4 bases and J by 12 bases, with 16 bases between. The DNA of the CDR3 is TGTGCCAGCAGTTCTGCGACAGGACTGGGGTACTTC. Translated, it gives CASSSATGLGYF. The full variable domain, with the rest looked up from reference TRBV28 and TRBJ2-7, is DVKVTQSSRYLVKRTGEKVFLECVQDMDHENMFWYRQDPGLGLRLIYFSYDVKMKEKGDIPEGYSVSREKKERFSLILESASTNQTSMYLCASSSATGLGYFGPGTRLTVT.

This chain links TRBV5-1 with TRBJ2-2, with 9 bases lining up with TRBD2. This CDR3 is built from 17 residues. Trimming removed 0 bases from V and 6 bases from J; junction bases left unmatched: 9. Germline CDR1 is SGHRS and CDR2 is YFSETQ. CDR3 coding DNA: TGCGCCAGCAGCTTGGTAGTGGCGGGAGGGCCTGCCGGGGAGCTGTTTTTT. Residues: CASSLVVAGGPAGELFF.

In DNA, the CDR3 is TGTGCCAGCAGCGAACAGGGACGCTCTGGGGCCAACGTCCTGACTTTC. Its translation: CASSEQGRSGANVLTF. V is TRBV9 and J is TRBJ2-6, with D possibly being TRBD1 (6 bases). CDR1 is SGDLS and CDR2 is YYNGEE in the germline V gene. Trimming pared 3 bases from V and 0 bases from J, leaving 10 bases between. This CDR3 has 16 residues.

The CDR3 sequence is CASSLWGTANTGELFF. The DNA of the CDR3 is TGCGCCAGCAGCTTGTGGGGGACAGCGAACACCGGGGAGCTGTTTTTT. The V call is TRBV5-1, the J call TRBJ2-2, with 7 bases lining up with TRBD1. The CDR3 contains 16 residues. Germline loops: CDR1 SGHRS, CDR2 YFSETQ. V was pared by 1 base and J by 0 bases, with 3 bases of the junction left unmatched.

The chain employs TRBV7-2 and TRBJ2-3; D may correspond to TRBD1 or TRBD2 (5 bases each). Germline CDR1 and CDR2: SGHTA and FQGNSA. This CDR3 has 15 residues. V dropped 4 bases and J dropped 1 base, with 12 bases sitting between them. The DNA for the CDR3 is TGTGCCAGCAGCTCCCGAAGAGGGGGCACAGATACGCAGTATTTT. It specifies CASSSRRGGTDTQYF.

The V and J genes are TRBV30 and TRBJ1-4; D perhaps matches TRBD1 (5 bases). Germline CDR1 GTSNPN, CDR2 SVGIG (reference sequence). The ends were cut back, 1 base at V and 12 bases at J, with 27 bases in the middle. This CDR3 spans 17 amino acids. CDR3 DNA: TGTGCCTGGAGTGCCACCCCCCATCCGGGACCGCGAGCGGAACTGTTTTTT. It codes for CAWSATPHPGPRAELFF.

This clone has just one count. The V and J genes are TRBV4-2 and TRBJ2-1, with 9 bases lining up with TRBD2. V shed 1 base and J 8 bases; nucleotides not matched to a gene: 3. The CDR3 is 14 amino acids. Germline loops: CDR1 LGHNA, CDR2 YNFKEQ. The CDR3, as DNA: TGTGCCAGCAGCCAAGGGGGACTAGCACATGAGCAGTTCTTC. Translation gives CASSQGGLAHEQFF.

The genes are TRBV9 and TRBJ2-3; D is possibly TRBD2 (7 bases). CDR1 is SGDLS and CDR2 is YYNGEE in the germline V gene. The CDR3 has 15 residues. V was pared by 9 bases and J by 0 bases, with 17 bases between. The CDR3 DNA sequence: TGTGCCACTGCAAAGGGGGAGGGTAGCACAGATACGCAGTATTTT. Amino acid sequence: CATAKGEGSTDTQYF.

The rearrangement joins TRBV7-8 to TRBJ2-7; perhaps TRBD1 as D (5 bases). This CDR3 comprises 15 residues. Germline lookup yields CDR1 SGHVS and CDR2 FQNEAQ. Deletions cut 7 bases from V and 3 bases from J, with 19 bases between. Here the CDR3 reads CASISHRDRLYEQYF. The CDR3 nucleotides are TGTGCCAGCATAAGTCATCGTGACAGACTCTACGAGCAGTACTTC.